This T cell receptor beta chain came from a study of PD-1 blockade in classical Hodgkin lymphoma (dated by TCRdb to about 2020). Regarding the study in general: Nivolumab dosing was 3 mg/kg intravenously every 2 weeks, continuing until either disease progression or unacceptable toxicity. A peripheral blood immune signature of response to PD-1 blockade in classical Hodgkin lymphoma was defined using TCR beta sequencing and CyTOF.

Overall study results and their limits: Newly diagnosed patients were reported to have lower baseline TCR diversity than healthy donors, and relapsed/refractory patients were reported to have lower baseline TCR diversity still. Patients starting nivolumab less than 1 year after ASCT had lower diversity and were excluded from later analyses to avoid confounding by immune reconstitution. The study was limited to a single clinical trial cohort, and causes of repertoire differences, possibly disease activity or prior therapy, remained undefined. By C4D1, a significant rise was seen in CD4+ TCR diversity but not in CD8+ TCR diversity (p=0.0027 vs p=0.16), and the rise was most apparent among complete responders (p=0.02). Among trial patients, those achieving complete response had baseline diversity similar to that of newly diagnosed patients, while diversity was significantly lower in partial responders and progressors.

The CDR3 spans 14 residues, from the cysteine through the phenylalanine. Only the CDR3 part of the read is kept: 42 bases, read in frame from the first base. CDR1 and CDR2 were assigned from the germline V gene as MNHNS and SASEGT. The junction shows trimming of 4 bases on V and 2 bases on J, plus 11 bases between the germline ends. The Qiagen DNeasy kit was used to extract genomic DNA from unsorted PBMCs and from the negatively selected CD4+ and CD8+ fractions. TCR beta CDR3 regions were subjected to amplification by immunoSEQ multiplex PCR with primers that anneal to V and J segments. Amplification bias was minimized using a synthetic immune receptor repertoire, and residual bias was removed computationally after sequencing. On the authors' methods: Custom Python scripts were used to quantify repertoire diversity as the Shannon entropy index. The unsorted, CD4+ and CD8+ repertoires were each analyzed separately, with the exception of combined analyses, where CD4+ and CD8+ sequences were merged in silico. A clone counted as expanded when the clone's frequency after treatment rose at least 2-fold relative to C1D1, and clones undetected at baseline were given a pseudocount of 0.5. Clones with 0 or 1 copy at C1D1 were defined as singleton clones, while clones with 2 or more copies were defined as non-singleton clones. By matching protein sequences in sorted samples from the same patient, clones expanded in unsorted samples were annotated as CD4+, CD8+ or unknown. Diversity changes from C1D1 to C4D1 were tested in paired samples using Wilcoxon tests. This is the immuneACCESS table as TCRdb keeps it, with only in-frame sequences that have V and J called. A part of the clones is gone; compared with another copy, unresolved V genes explain less than half, and the rest is unexplained. V, J and clone size are taken as reported in that table, and D and trimming were inferred from the DNA itself. The table for this sample lists 150,000 or so clones; about 78% of them were counted only once. Roughly 10% of the sample comes from the top ten.

Sample time point, as interpreted from the label and publication: cycle 2 day 1 (C2D1) of nivolumab. Every trial patient had relapsed following autologous stem cell transplantation, and prior brentuximab vedotin exposure was what differed among cohorts A, B and C. The trial cohort comprised fewer than 65 patients with relapsed/refractory classical Hodgkin lymphoma whose best overall responses were complete response, partial response or progressive disease. Trial patients were treated with single-agent nivolumab in the multi-cohort phase II CheckMate 205 trial. An independent review committee assessed best overall response by applying the 2007 International Working Group response criteria. PBMCs from the trial were collected at three points: immediately before nivolumab initiation (C1D1), and during therapy at cycle 2 day 1 and cycle 4 day 1. Peripheral blood was collected in 8 mL Vacutainer Cell Preparation Tubes, from which PBMCs were isolated by centrifugation and then cryopreserved.

Comments on this clone: The specificity of this receptor is unknown. The input lacks base qualities; no much larger clone sits a single base away.

The chain uses TRBV6-1 and TRBJ2-5; possibly the D gene is TRBD1, per 5 matching bases. The sequences come from peripheral blood mononuclear cells (PBMCs), collected before the second cycle of nivolumab. The TCR was taken from a human donor with classical Hodgkin lymphoma. CDR3 sequence: CASSAQDTQETQYF. In nucleotides, the sequence is TGTGCCAGCAGTGCCCAGGACACACAAGAGACCCAGTACTTC.